These 26 T cell receptor beta chains share one sample of origin, sequenced in a study of T cell responses to AZD1222 COVID-19 vaccine. The assay was immunoSEQ multiplex PCR, and TCRdb's table has in-frame clones only and misses some. This sample carries roughly 150,000 clones, more than 85% of them seen once, and the ten largest clones take about 1.3%. This sample comprised peripheral blood, obtained on day 0 of AZD1222 vaccination. These receptors came from an adult in good health.

The chain recombines TRBV9 with TRBJ2-7; D may match TRBD1 or TRBD2 (6 bases each). From germline, CDR1 is SGDLS and CDR2 YYNGEE. Deletions cut 0 bases from V and 0 bases from J, with 22 bases between. The CDR3 consists of 19 residues. In DNA, the CDR3 is TGTGCCAGCAGCGTAGAAGGGGGGTACGGGGACGGAAGCTCCTACGAGCAGTACTTC. Protein: CASSVEGGYGDGSSYEQYF.

The rearrangement uses TRBV6-2 or TRBV6-3 and TRBJ1-6; tentative D call: TRBD1 (6 bases). V was pared by 6 bases and J by 6 bases, with 15 bases between. The germline CDR1 and CDR2 sequences are MNHEY and SVGEGT. The CDR3 is made up of 15 amino acids. The CDR3 sequence is CASSTTGSGNSPLHF. The CDR3 DNA reads as TGTGCCAGCAGCACCACAGGGAGCGGTAATTCACCCCTCCACTTT.

This clone occurred once. The genes are TRBV11-2 and TRBJ2-3; possible D gene TRBD2, 6 bases. The germline V gene encodes CDR1 SGHAT and CDR2 FQNNGV. The CDR3 extends over 17 amino acids. Trimming left V 4 bases short and J 2 bases short, with 19 bases between. This CDR3 reads CASSSSLAAPFTDTQYF. CDR3 DNA: TGTGCCAGCAGCTCCTCACTAGCCGCTCCGTTCACAGATACGCAGTATTTT.

The genes are TRBV18 and TRBJ2-2; D might be TRBD1 (6 bases). In germline, CDR1 is KGHSH, CDR2 LQKENI. The CDR3 covers 16 residues. Trimming took 3 bases from V and 0 from J, leaving 11 bases between them. The CDR3 loop is CASSPRTAPNTGELFF. CDR3 DNA: TGTGCCAGCTCACCCAGGACAGCGCCGAACACCGGGGAGCTGTTTTTT.

The chain employs TRBV15 and TRBJ2-5; TRBD1 aligns across 10 bases. Germline assignment: CDR1 LNHNV and CDR2 YYDKDF (reference sequence). The CDR3 runs 14 residues. The trim removed 11 bases at V and 2 bases at J, leaving 8 bases unmatched. CDR3 region: CASRQGAIQETQYF. The CDR3 DNA sequence: TGTGCCTCTAGACAGGGGGCAATTCAAGAGACCCAGTACTTC.

The genes are TRBV7-9 and TRBJ2-1; 8 bases are shared with TRBD2. The J segment lost 4 bases and the V segment lost 2 bases, leaving 7 bases of the junction unmatched. Germline CDR1 SEHNR, CDR2 FQNEAQ (reference sequence). This CDR3 is built from 16 residues. The CDR3: CASSLIRGGSYNEQFF. Written as DNA, the CDR3 is TGTGCCAGCAGCTTAATTCGGGGGGGTTCGTACAATGAGCAGTTCTTC.

The V call is TRBV10-2, the J call TRBJ1-2; 9 nucleotides agree with TRBD1. The CDR3 is 14 residues long. Germline V lookup: CDR1 WSHSY, CDR2 SAAADI. V was clipped by 2 bases and J by 8 bases; unmatched bases: 6. The CDR3, as DNA: TGCGCCAGCAGTGAGCCTCCCGGGACAGGGGGCTACACCTTC. It encodes CASSEPPGTGGYTF.

The gene calls are TRBV30 and TRBJ1-3; D is perhaps TRBD1 (6 bases). Germline CDR1 reads GTSNPN; CDR2 reads SVGIG (reference sequence). The CDR3 consists of 17 residues. V shed 2 bases and J shed 4 bases, with 21 bases lying between them. In nucleotides, the CDR3 is TGTGCCTGGAGTCCATCCCTAGGGGGGGGGTTCGGAAACACCATATATTTT. Its protein product is CAWSPSLGGGFGNTIYF.

The V call is TRBV3-1 (or the pseudogene TRBV3-2), the J call TRBJ2-1, with no clear D. The CDR3 covers 15 residues. Germline loops: CDR1 LGHDT, CDR2 YNNKEL (reference sequence). V was trimmed by 3 bases and J by 4 bases, leaving 13 bases between them. The CDR3 DNA sequence: TGTGCCAGCAGCCAGAAGGGCCCTTTTTACAATGAGCAGTTCTTC. The encoded protein is CASSQKGPFYNEQFF.

J is TRBJ1-2 and V is TRBV15, with no clear D. This CDR3 has 16 amino acids. Germline-derived CDR1 and CDR2 are LNHNV and YYDKDF (reference sequence). Trimming shortened V by 1 base and J by 2 bases, and 14 bases separated the two germline ends. Written as DNA, the CDR3 is TGTGCCACCAGCAGAGTGGCAACCCTGATGAACTATGGCTACACCTTC. It encodes CATSRVATLMNYGYTF. Based on the CDR3 plus reference TRBV15 and TRBJ1-2, the full variable domain is DAMVIQNPRYQVTQFGKPVTLSCSQTLNHNVMYWYQQKSSQAPKLLFHYYDKDFNNEADTPDNFQSRRPNTSFCFLDIRSPGLGDTAMYLCATSRVATLMNYGYTFGSGTRLTVV.

This sequence joins TRBV19 and TRBJ1-5; 8 bases are a match to TRBD1. The CDR3 runs 16 residues. Germline CDR1 and CDR2: LNHDA and SQIVND (reference sequence). V dropped 3 bases and J dropped 5; count of bases not matched to a gene: 9. Written as DNA, the CDR3 is TGTGCCAGTAGTATCCAACCAACAGGGGGGGATCAGCCCCAGCATTTT. This gives the protein CASSIQPTGGDQPQHF.

This sequence joins TRBV24-1 and TRBJ1-4; weak D call: TRBD1 (5 bases). V was cut by 3 bases and J by 10 bases, with 14 bases left in between. Germline V CDR1 and CDR2: KGHDR, SFDVKD. This CDR3 spans 14 amino acids. CDR3: CATSDAGAGGKLFF. The CDR3 bases are TGTGCCACCAGTGATGCCGGGGCGGGGGGAAAACTGTTTTTT.

The chain uses TRBV6-5 and TRBJ2-2, with D hard to call. CDR1 and CDR2 (germline): MNHEY, SVGAGI. CDR3 length: 15 residues. The V end lost 2 bases, the J end lost 1 base, and 8 bases lay between the germline ends. CDR3 residues: CASSYQVRNTGELFF. Here the CDR3 DNA reads TGTGCCAGCAGTTACCAAGTGCGGAACACCGGGGAGCTGTTTTTT.

This clone was observed a few times. The J gene is TRBJ2-1, the V gene TRBV7-2, with 8 bases lining up with TRBD2. The ends lost 5 bases at V and 7 bases at J; junction bases unmatched: 13. The CDR3 consists of 16 residues. Germline CDR1 and CDR2: SGHTA and FQGNSA. In DNA, the CDR3 is TGTGCCAGCAGCCTACTCCCTCCGGGGGGGCCGAATGAGCAGTTCTTC. It encodes CASSLLPPGGPNEQFF.

The rearrangement links TRBV27 to TRBJ1-2; 11 bases are a match to TRBD1. CDR1 and CDR2 from the germline V gene are MNHEY and SMNVEV (reference sequence). J lost 6 bases, V lost 3 bases, and 9 bases had no gene match. The CDR3 runs to 16 residues. The CDR3 loop reads CASSFGTGGRQDGYTF. CDR3 DNA sequence: TGTGCCAGCAGTTTCGGGACAGGGGGTCGTCAGGATGGCTACACCTTC.

Only one count was recorded for this clone. This chain joins TRBV18 and TRBJ2-7, with D unclear. Germline V gene data show CDR1 as KGHSH and CDR2 as LQKENI. Trimming removed 4 bases from V and 7 bases from J, with 14 bases in between. The CDR3 has 13 residues. CDR3 protein: CASSLDQRREQYF. CDR3 in DNA: TGTGCCAGCTCACTAGACCAACGACGGGAGCAGTACTTC.

This clone was detected only a few times. The chain carries TRBV7-9 and TRBJ2-2; the match to TRBD1 covers 7 bases. The CDR3 runs 14 residues. The germline CDR1 and CDR2 sequences are SEHNR and FQNEAQ (reference sequence). Unmatched junction bases numbered 0, after V lost 4 bases and J lost 1 base. The DNA for the CDR3 is TGTGCCAGCAGCTGGACAGGGAACACCGGGGAGCTGTTTTTT. Its translation: CASSWTGNTGELFF.

This clone was recorded once. V and J are TRBV9 and TRBJ2-5, with D maybe TRBD1 (5 bases). Germline V lookup: CDR1 SGDLS, CDR2 YYNGEE. The CDR3 has 14 amino acids. The V gene lost 0 bases and the J gene lost 2 bases, with 8 bases spanning the gap. The CDR3 protein is CASSVGTTQETQYF. The CDR3 nucleotides are TGTGCCAGCAGCGTAGGGACAACTCAAGAGACCCAGTACTTC.

This clone was counted once. This chain links TRBV27 with TRBJ2-1, with 7 bases fitting TRBD1. Trimming at V came to 5 bases and at J to 0 bases, leaving 10 bases not matched to a gene. The CDR3 has 17 amino acids. The germline V gene has CDR1 MNHEY and CDR2 SMNVEV (reference sequence). The CDR3, as DNA: TGTGCCAGCAGTCAGGGGGTCGGGGCGAGCTCCTACAATGAGCAGTTCTTC. It codes for CASSQGVGASSYNEQFF.

This rearrangement joins TRBV27 to TRBJ1-1; no firm D call. V gave up 6 bases and J gave up 1 base, with 15 bases separating them. The CDR3 length is 15 residues. Germline CDR1 is MNHEY and CDR2 is SMNVEV (reference sequence). The CDR3 here is CASSPGGWGNTEAFF. The DNA of the CDR3 is TGTGCCAGCAGCCCCGGCGGGTGGGGGAACACTGAAGCTTTCTTT.

CDR3 DNA: TGCGCCAGCAGCCAAGATCGAGGGACAGGGATCTATCGTTCACCCCTCCACTTT. It yields the protein CASSQDRGTGIYRSPLHF. The chain couples TRBV4-3 to TRBJ1-6; the match to TRBD1 covers 9 bases. Trimming removed 0 bases from V and 9 bases from J; junction bases left unmatched: 12. In germline, CDR1 is LGHNA, CDR2 YSLEER. This CDR3 region has 18 residues.

The chain combines TRBV19 with TRBJ2-2; a possible D gene is TRBD1 (7 bases). Germline CDR1 is LNHDA and CDR2 is SQIVND (reference sequence). V was clipped by 0 bases and J by 7 bases, with 24 bases between them. This CDR3 region has 19 residues. The CDR3 bases are TGTGCCAGTAGTATAGATCTTCCGCAGGGGGGACGGGCTGTCGGGGAGCTGTTTTTT. Encoded protein: CASSIDLPQGGRAVGELFF.

This sequence joins TRBV30 and TRBJ1-2; 10 nucleotides align to TRBD1. Looked up from germline, CDR1 is GTSNPN and CDR2 is SVGIG (reference sequence). The J segment lost 3 bases and the V segment lost 3 bases, leaving 4 bases of the junction unmatched. The CDR3 extends over 14 amino acids. CDR3 region: CAWRDRGYDYGYTF. In nucleotides, the CDR3 is TGTGCCTGGAGGGACAGGGGGTACGACTATGGCTACACCTTC.

This chain joins TRBV30 and TRBJ2-1; D gene uncertain. In germline, CDR1 is GTSNPN, CDR2 SVGIG (reference sequence). The CDR3 sequence is 13 residues long. Trimming took off 3 bases at V and 2 bases at J, with 8 bases between the two ends. CDR3 residues: CAWSGSAYNEQFF. The CDR3 DNA reads TGTGCCTGGAGCGGTTCGGCCTACAATGAGCAGTTCTTC.

The rearrangement joins TRBV12-3 or TRBV12-4 to TRBJ2-5; D is possibly TRBD2 (5 bases). The length of the CDR3 is 13 residues. Trimming stripped 2 bases from V and 2 bases from J, with 6 bases between. This chain's CDR3 is CASSLRGQETQYF. The CDR3 nucleotides are TGTGCCAGCAGTTTAAGAGGGCAAGAGACCCAGTACTTC.

The chain uses TRBV5-1 and TRBJ1-5; D is unclear. The V and J ends lost 4 bases and 5 bases respectively, with 16 bases between them. There are 15 residues in the CDR3. Germline lookup yields CDR1 SGHRS and CDR2 YFSETQ. CDR3 region: CASSPREGLHQPQHF. CDR3 coding DNA: TGCGCCAGCAGCCCCCGGGAGGGCCTCCATCAGCCCCAGCATTTT.